Following are 21 T cell receptor beta chains from one sample sequenced in a study of blood T cells in healthy people across ages. Then a second PCR, running roughly 7 to 11 cycles, was carried out with a sample-barcoded 5' primer and a J-beta primer mix. From the 5' RACE reads, TCRdb called clonotypes with MiXCR, one entry per CDR3 protein. This table holds 850,000 or so distinct CDR3 sequences, more than 25% found once. The specimen was blood. The receptors were gathered from an elderly woman in good health.

This clonotype was picked up many times. The chain employs TRBV10-3 and TRBJ2-3; the match to TRBD2 covers 9 bases. After removal of 3 bases from V and 4 bases from J, the junction contained 5 bases not matched to a gene. The CDR3 totals 15 residues. Per the germline V gene, CDR1 is ENHRY and CDR2 is SYGVKD. The CDR3 protein is CAISEGSGGADTQYF. CDR3 in DNA: TGTGCCATCAGTGAAGGTAGCGGGGGCGCAGATACGCAGTATTTT.

The CDR3 sequence: CATNPQGGTEAFF. The CDR3 coding sequence is TGTGCCACTAATCCACAGGGGGGCACTGAAGCTTTCTTT. The genes are TRBV2 and TRBJ1-1; 8 bases agree with TRBD1. This CDR3 is 13 amino acids long. Germline CDR1 is SNHLY and CDR2 is FYNNEI. V lost 10 bases and J lost 4; bases outside the gene matches: 8.

The J gene is TRBJ1-1, the V gene TRBV18; perhaps TRBD1 as D (6 bases). Germline lookup yields CDR1 KGHSH and CDR2 LQKENI. This CDR3 comprises 15 residues. V lost 2 bases to trimming and J lost 2 bases, with 12 bases between them. CDR3 in amino acids: CASSPGPGVNTEAFF. CDR3 bases: TGTGCCAGCTCACCAGGCCCAGGGGTTAACACTGAAGCTTTCTTT.

The J gene is TRBJ2-7, the V gene TRBV5-1; D may match TRBD1 or TRBD2 (5 bases each). Per germline, CDR1 SGHRS and CDR2 YFSETQ. Trimming stripped 0 bases from V and 5 bases from J, with 9 bases between. The CDR3 is 13 amino acids. The CDR3 nucleotides read TGCGCCAGCAGCTTGGCGGGACCTGACGAGCAGTACTTC. This codes for CASSLAGPDEQYF. Full variable domain (rest looked up from reference TRBV5-1 and TRBJ2-7): KAGVTQTPRYLIKTRGQQVTLSCSPISGHRSVSWYQQTPGQGLQFLFEYFSETQRNKGNFPGRFSGRQFSNSRSEMNVSTLELGDSALYLCASSLAGPDEQYFGPGTRLTVT.

The V call is TRBV27, the J call TRBJ1-6; TRBD1 might be the D (5 bases). The CDR3 loop spans 17 amino acids. CDR1 is MNHEY and CDR2 is SMNVEV in the germline V gene (reference sequence). Trimming stripped 5 bases from V and 0 bases from J, with 14 bases between. As DNA, the CDR3 is TGTGCCAGCAGTCGCTTTGGGGGGGACTCCTATAATTCACCCCTCCACTTT. Translated: CASSRFGGDSYNSPLHF.

Many counts were recorded for this clonotype. The chain carries TRBV4-2 and TRBJ1-5; TRBD1 matches at 8 bases. Germline V gives CDR1 LGHNA, CDR2 YNFKEQ. V dropped 5 bases and J dropped 4; count of bases not matched to a gene: 4. The CDR3 is 14 amino acids. DNA for the CDR3: TGTGCCAGCAGCGTCGACAGGGGAAATCAGCCCCAGCATTTT. It codes for CASSVDRGNQPQHF.

The chain employs TRBV7-8 and TRBJ2-1, with D tentatively TRBD1 or TRBD2 (5 bases each). Per the germline V gene, CDR1 is SGHVS and CDR2 is FQNEAQ. Trimming cost V 2 bases and J 10 bases, with 33 bases left between them. CDR3 length: 20 residues. The chain's CDR3 is CASSLNRERPRDETVWEQFF. CDR3 bases: TGTGCCAGCAGCTTAAATAGGGAGCGGCCCCGGGACGAGACTGTCTGGGAGCAGTTCTTC.

This clonotype was picked up many times. The J gene is TRBJ2-5, the V gene TRBV29-1; tentatively, D is TRBD1 or TRBD2 (5 bases each). V lost 6 bases to trimming and J lost 4 bases, with 12 bases between them. This CDR3 has 12 amino acids. The germline V gene has CDR1 SQVTM and CDR2 ANQGSEA. CDR3 residues: CSVGRRGETQYF. For the CDR3, the DNA is TGCAGCGTGGGGAGAAGGGGAGAGACCCAGTACTTC.

This clonotype occurred once. The genes are TRBV20-1 and TRBJ2-5; D call uncertain. Trimming took off 5 bases at V and 4 bases at J, with 5 bases between the two ends. CDR3 size: 10 residues. Germline CDR1 DFQATT, CDR2 SNEGSKA (reference sequence). The CDR3: CSAPRETQYF. In DNA form, the CDR3 reads TGCAGTGCTCCCCGAGAGACCCAGTACTTC.

The J gene is TRBJ2-1, the V gene TRBV7-2, with 7 bases fitting TRBD1. There are 17 residues in the CDR3. Germline V gene data show CDR1 as SGHTA and CDR2 as FQGNSA. J was trimmed by 1 base and V by 5 bases; bases with no gene match: 11. The CDR3 here is CASSGNNQGESYNEQFF. CDR3 DNA sequence: TGTGCCAGCAGCGGCAATAATCAGGGGGAGTCCTACAATGAGCAGTTCTTC.

This sequence joins TRBV6-2 or TRBV6-3 and TRBJ2-7, with a possible D match to TRBD2 (6 bases). V was clipped by 2 bases and J by 2 bases, with 28 bases between them. The CDR3 is 20 residues long. Germline CDR1 is MNHEY and CDR2 is SVGEGT. This CDR3 is CASSYPTWGGTSFSPYEQYF. The DNA for the CDR3 is TGTGCCAGCAGTTACCCGACATGGGGCGGGACCTCTTTCTCGCCCTACGAGCAGTACTTC.

The chain links TRBV6-1 to TRBJ2-3; TRBD2 agrees at 13 bases. J was trimmed by 2 bases and V by 6 bases; bases with no gene match: 5. There are 16 residues in the CDR3. The germline V gene has CDR1 MNHNS and CDR2 SASEGT. In DNA form, the CDR3 reads TGTGCCAGCAGGGGCGGACTAGCGGGAGACACAGATACGCAGTATTTT. It codes for CASRGGLAGDTDTQYF.

The chain uses TRBV29-1 and TRBJ2-1; tentatively, D is TRBD1 (6 bases). The CDR3 extends over 17 amino acids. V lost 6 bases, J lost 0 bases, and 21 bases lay in between. CDR1 and CDR2 from the germline V gene are SQVTM and ANQGSEA. The CDR3: CSVTGFWDLSSYNEQFF. In DNA form, the CDR3 reads TGCAGCGTCACAGGGTTTTGGGACCTTAGCTCCTACAATGAGCAGTTCTTC.

This clonotype has only a few counts. Since a much larger clone is just one base distant, this may be a read error. V gene TRBV6-2 or TRBV6-3 combines with J gene TRBJ2-5, with D maybe TRBD2 (6 bases). The germline V gene encodes CDR1 MNHEY and CDR2 SVGEGT. The CDR3 contains 15 residues. CDR3 sequence: CVSSDRGAHQETQYF. In DNA, the CDR3 is TGTGTCAGCAGTGACCGCGGGGCCCACCAAGAGACCCAGTACTTC.

This clonotype showed up many times. The rearrangement uses TRBV5-5 and TRBJ1-2, with D tentatively TRBD1 (6 bases). CDR3 length equals 12 residues. With 10 bases removed from V and 4 bases from J, the gap between germline ends came to 14 bases. Germline CDR1 reads SGHKS; CDR2 reads YYEKEE (reference sequence). CDR3 coding DNA: TGTGCCGGGTACAGGGTGTCCTATGGCTACACCTTC. Translated, it gives CAGYRVSYGYTF.

This clonotype was counted at least ten times. The rearrangement links TRBV20-1 to TRBJ1-2, with D possibly TRBD1 on 5 matching bases. Trimming took off 6 bases at V and 6 bases at J, with 11 bases between the two ends. Germline CDR1 and CDR2: DFQATT and SNEGSKA (reference sequence). The CDR3 is 11 residues long. The CDR3 region has the DNA TGCAGTGCCCTGGGGCTGGATGGCTACACCTTC. It is translated as CSALGLDGYTF.

The table lists this clonotype with many counts. The chain uses TRBV7-2 and TRBJ2-1; D perhaps matches TRBD2 (5 bases). The CDR3 length is 11 residues. V was trimmed by 5 bases and J by 11 bases, leaving 10 bases between them. Looked up from germline, CDR1 is SGHTA and CDR2 is FQGNSA. Written as DNA, the CDR3 is TGTGCCAGCAGCGCGGAGGTCAAGCAGTTCTTC. It translates to CASSAEVKQFF.

In regard to this clonotype: This could be a read error, since a much larger clone is one nucleotide away. The V call is TRBV12-3 or TRBV12-4, the J call TRBJ2-2; D possibly corresponds to TRBD1 (5 bases). The CDR3 contains 13 residues. This CDR3 reads CAGSPQGTGELFF. The CDR3 region has the DNA TGTGCCGGCAGCCCGCAGGGTACCGGGGAGCTGTTTTTT.

At least ten counts were recorded for this clonotype. The rearrangement uses TRBV7-9 and TRBJ2-2; perhaps D is TRBD1 or TRBD2 (5 bases each). The CDR3 is 18 amino acids. V was clipped by 6 bases and J by 2 bases, with 22 bases between them. Germline V gives CDR1 SEHNR, CDR2 FQNEAQ (reference sequence). CDR3 sequence reads: CASRKLSGKGRNTGELFF. The CDR3 DNA is TGTGCCAGCAGGAAGCTATCGGGGAAGGGGAGAAACACCGGGGAGCTGTTTTTT.

With respect to this clonotype: A single base separates this from a much larger clone, so it may be a read error. This chain's CDR3 is CASSQDTLVGEQYF. DNA for the CDR3: TGCGCCAGCAGCCAAGATACATTAGTGGGTGAGCAGTACTTC. This sequence joins TRBV4-3 and TRBJ2-5; the D is unclear. The germline V and J ends were trimmed by 0 bases and 11 bases, with 16 bases remaining between them. Germline V gene lookup returns CDR1 LGHNA and CDR2 YSLEER. This CDR3 is 14 amino acids long.

This clonotype was counted at least ten times. This chain connects TRBV14 to TRBJ2-1; 9 bases map to TRBD1. V gave up 3 bases and J gave up 3 bases; unmatched junction bases: 6. Looked up from germline, CDR1 is SGHDN and CDR2 is FVKESK. CDR3 length: 16 amino acids. The CDR3 protein is CASSHTGTGIYNEQFF. CDR3 DNA: TGTGCCAGCAGCCACACCGGGACAGGGATCTACAATGAGCAGTTCTTC.